This T cell receptor beta chain originates from a study of cytomegalovirus exposure and HLA in healthy donors. Study-wide findings and caveats: There were some public TCRs occurring in many donors, but most TCR sequences were rare. A later analysis reportedly found that, within productive TCRs, an Asian-associated ancestry cluster had fewer N-insertions than the mean observed across the approximately 690 donors. Researchers catalogued roughly 170 TCR beta chains as cytomegalovirus-associated.

Healthy individuals who donated bone marrow served as the donors. In the case of this clone: No antigen is known for it.

Germline CDR1 SGHNT, CDR2 YYREEE (reference sequence). V dropped 3 bases and J dropped 0 bases, with 13 bases sitting between them. The CDR3 runs to 15 residues. A multiplex PCR was run with 60 Vbeta primers and 13 Jbeta primers. Generated by immunoSEQ multiplex PCR, the TCRdb table keeps only in-frame clones and is missing some. The sample gives under 200,000 clones, approximately 80% of which show up once; roughly 3.2% is in the top ten. The sequence came from a man aged 35 to 55 in good health and CMV-seropositive. The chain carries TRBV5-4 and TRBJ2-7; maybe TRBD2 (7 bases). The specimen sequenced was PBMCs. CDR3 nucleotide sequence: TGTGCCAGCAGCTGGGGGGGGCGGGCCTCCTACGAGCAGTACTTC. Translating gives CASSWGGRASYEQYF.